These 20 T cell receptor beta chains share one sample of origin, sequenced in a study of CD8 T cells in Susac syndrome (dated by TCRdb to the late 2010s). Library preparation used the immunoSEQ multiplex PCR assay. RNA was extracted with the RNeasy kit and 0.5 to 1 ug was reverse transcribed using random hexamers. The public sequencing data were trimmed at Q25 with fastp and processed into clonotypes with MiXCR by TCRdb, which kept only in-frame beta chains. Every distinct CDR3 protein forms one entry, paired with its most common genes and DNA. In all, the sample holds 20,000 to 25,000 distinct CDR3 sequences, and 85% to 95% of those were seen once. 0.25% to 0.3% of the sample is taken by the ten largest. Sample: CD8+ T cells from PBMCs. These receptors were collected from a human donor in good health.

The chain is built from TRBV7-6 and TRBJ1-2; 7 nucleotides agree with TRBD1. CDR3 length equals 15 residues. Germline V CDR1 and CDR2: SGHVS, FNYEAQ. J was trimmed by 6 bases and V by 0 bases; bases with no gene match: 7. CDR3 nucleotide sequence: TGTGCCAGCAGCTTAGCATCCGGAGGGGGCGATGGCTACACCTTC. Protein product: CASSLASGGGDGYTF. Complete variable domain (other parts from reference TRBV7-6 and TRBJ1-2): GAGVSQSPRYKVTKRGQDVALRCDPISGHVSLYWYRQALGQGPEFLTYFNYEAQQDKSGLPNDRFSAERPEGSISTLTIQRTEQRDSAMYRCASSLASGGGDGYTFGSGTRLTVV.

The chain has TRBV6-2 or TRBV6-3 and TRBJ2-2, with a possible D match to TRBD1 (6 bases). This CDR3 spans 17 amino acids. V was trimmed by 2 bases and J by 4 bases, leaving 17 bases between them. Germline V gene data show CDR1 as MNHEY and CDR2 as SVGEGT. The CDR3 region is CASSYVRAQGSTGELFF. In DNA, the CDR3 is TGTGCCAGCAGTTACGTTCGTGCCCAGGGGAGCACCGGGGAGCTGTTTTTT.

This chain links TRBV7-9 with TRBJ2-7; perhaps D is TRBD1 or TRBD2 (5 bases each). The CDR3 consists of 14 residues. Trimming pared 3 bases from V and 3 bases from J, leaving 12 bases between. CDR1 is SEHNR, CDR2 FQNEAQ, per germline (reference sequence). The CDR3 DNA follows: TGTGCCAGCAGCTTGACCGGGGCGAACTACGAGCAGTACTTC. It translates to CASSLTGANYEQYF.

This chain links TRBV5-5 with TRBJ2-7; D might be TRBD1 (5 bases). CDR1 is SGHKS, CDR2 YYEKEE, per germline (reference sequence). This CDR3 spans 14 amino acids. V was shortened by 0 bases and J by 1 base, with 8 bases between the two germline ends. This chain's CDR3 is CASSLVQESYEQYF. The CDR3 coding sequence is TGTGCCAGCAGCTTGGTACAGGAGTCCTACGAGCAGTACTTC.

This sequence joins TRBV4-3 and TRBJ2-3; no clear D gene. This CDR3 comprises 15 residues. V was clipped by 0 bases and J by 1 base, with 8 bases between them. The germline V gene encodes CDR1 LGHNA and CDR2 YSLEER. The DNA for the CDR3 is TGCGCCAGCAGCCAAGATGGTGTCCGCACAGATACGCAGTATTTT. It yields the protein CASSQDGVRTDTQYF.

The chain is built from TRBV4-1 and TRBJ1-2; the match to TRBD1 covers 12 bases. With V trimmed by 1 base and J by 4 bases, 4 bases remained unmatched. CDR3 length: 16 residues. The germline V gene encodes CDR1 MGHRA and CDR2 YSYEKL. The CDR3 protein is CASSQGDRGLPYGYTF. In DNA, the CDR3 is TGCGCCAGCAGCCAAGGGGACAGGGGGCTCCCCTATGGCTACACCTTC.

DNA for the CDR3: TGTGCCAGCAGTTTAAGGGGGCGGGGGGTATCACACGAGCAGTACTTC. Its protein product is CASSLRGRGVSHEQYF. V gene TRBV27 combines with J gene TRBJ2-7; possibly TRBD2 for D (8 bases). The V gene lost 2 bases and the J gene lost 5 bases, with 19 bases spanning the gap. This CDR3 region has 16 residues. From germline, CDR1 is MNHEY and CDR2 SMNVEV (reference sequence).

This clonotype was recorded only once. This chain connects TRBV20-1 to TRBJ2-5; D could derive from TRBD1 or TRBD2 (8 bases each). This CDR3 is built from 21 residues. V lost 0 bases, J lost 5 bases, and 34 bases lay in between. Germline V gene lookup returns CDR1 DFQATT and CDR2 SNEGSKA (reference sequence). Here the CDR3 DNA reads TGCAGTGCTAGAGATGAGGCAGGGGGCGCGTCTAGCGGGCCGTCTGGGGAGACCCAGTACTTC. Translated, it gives CSARDEAGGASSGPSGETQYF.

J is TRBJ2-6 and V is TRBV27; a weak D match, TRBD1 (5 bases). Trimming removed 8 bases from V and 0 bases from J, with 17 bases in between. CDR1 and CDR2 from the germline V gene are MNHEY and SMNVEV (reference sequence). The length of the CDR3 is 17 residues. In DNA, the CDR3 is TGTGCCAGCCGAGGAAGACAGTTTTCCTCTGGGGCCAACGTCCTGACTTTC. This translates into CASRGRQFSSGANVLTF.

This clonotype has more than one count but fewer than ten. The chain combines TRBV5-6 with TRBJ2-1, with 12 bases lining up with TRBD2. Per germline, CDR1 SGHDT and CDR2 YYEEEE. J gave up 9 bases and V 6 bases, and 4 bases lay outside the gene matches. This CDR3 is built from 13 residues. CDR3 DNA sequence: TGTGCCAGCACTGGACTAGCGGGGAGTGAGCAGTTCTTC. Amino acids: CASTGLAGSEQFF.

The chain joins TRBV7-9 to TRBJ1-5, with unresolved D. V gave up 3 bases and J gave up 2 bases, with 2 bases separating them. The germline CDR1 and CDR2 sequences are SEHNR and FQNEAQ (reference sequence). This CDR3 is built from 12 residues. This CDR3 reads CASSLGNQPQHF. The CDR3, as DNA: TGTGCCAGCAGCTTGGGCAATCAGCCCCAGCATTTT.

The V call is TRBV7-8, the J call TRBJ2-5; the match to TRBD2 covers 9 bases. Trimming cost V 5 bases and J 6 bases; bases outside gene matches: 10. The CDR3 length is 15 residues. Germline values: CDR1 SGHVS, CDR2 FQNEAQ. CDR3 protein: CASSAPRGGRKTQYF. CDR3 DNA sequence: TGTGCCAGCAGCGCCCCGCGGGGGGGCAGAAAGACCCAGTACTTC.

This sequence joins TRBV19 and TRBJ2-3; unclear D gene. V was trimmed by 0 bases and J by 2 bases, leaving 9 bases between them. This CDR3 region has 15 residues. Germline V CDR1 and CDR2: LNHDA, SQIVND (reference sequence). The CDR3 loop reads CASSIDDDDTDTQYF. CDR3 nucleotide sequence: TGTGCCAGTAGTATAGATGACGACGACACAGATACGCAGTATTTT.

The CDR3 loop is CASSPGSPPRAFF. The CDR3 coding sequence is TGTGCCAGCAGCCCCGGTTCCCCTCCAAGGGCTTTCTTT. The chain carries TRBV27 and TRBJ1-1; D is uncertain. The V gene's germline CDR1 is MNHEY and CDR2 SMNVEV (reference sequence). Trimming left V 6 bases short and J 11 bases short, with 19 bases between. The CDR3 loop spans 13 amino acids.

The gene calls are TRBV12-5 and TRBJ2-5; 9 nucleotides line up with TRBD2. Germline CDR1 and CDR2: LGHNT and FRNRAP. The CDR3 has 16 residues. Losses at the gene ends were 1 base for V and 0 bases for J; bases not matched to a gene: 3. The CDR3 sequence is CASGLGGGGYQETQYF. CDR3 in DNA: TGTGCTAGTGGTTTGGGCGGGGGGGGGTACCAAGAGACCCAGTACTTC.

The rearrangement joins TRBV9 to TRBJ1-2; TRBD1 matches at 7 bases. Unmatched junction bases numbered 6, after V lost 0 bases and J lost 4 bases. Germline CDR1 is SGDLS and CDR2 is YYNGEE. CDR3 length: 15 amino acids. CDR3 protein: CASSVDQGDPYGYTF. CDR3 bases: TGTGCCAGCAGCGTAGATCAGGGGGACCCCTATGGCTACACCTTC.

CDR3 in amino acids: CASSPGLLLAGNSPLHF. In DNA, the CDR3 is TGTGCCAGCAGCCCGGGCCTTCTCCTGGCGGGTAATTCACCCCTCCACTTT. The gene calls are TRBV3-1 and TRBJ1-6; D ambiguous. V shed 4 bases and J shed 6 bases, with 19 bases lying between them. This CDR3 is built from 17 residues. The germline gives CDR1 LGHDT, CDR2 YNNKEL (reference sequence).

This CDR3 reads CASSFLSGNPMNTEAFF. CDR3 in DNA: TGTGCCAGCAGCTTTTTATCAGGTAATCCCATGAACACTGAAGCTTTCTTT. This sequence joins TRBV7-9 and TRBJ1-1, with D unresolved. Germline CDR1 and CDR2: SEHNR and FQNEAQ (reference sequence). This CDR3 has 17 amino acids. Trimming removed 3 bases at V and 0 bases at J, with 17 bases between.

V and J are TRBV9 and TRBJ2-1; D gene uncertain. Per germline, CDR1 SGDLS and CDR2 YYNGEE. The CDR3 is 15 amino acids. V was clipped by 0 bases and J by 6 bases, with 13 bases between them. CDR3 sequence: CASSVGGVAPNEQFF. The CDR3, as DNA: TGTGCCAGCAGCGTAGGTGGGGTAGCCCCCAATGAGCAGTTCTTC.

CDR3 bases: TGTGCCACCAGCCGGGAATTGAACACTGAAGCTTTCTTT. Its translation: CATSRELNTEAFF. This chain connects TRBV15 to TRBJ1-1; D is unresolved. The V gene's germline CDR1 is LNHNV and CDR2 YYDKDF (reference sequence). The CDR3 extends over 13 amino acids. Trimming removed 5 bases from V and 0 bases from J, with 7 bases in between. Full variable domain (outside the CDR3, taken from reference TRBV15 and TRBJ1-1): DAMVIQNPRYQVTQFGKPVTLSCSQTLNHNVMYWYQQKSSQAPKLLFHYYDKDFNNEADTPDNFQSRRPNTSFCFLDIRSPGLGDTAMYLCATSRELNTEAFFGQGTRLTVV.